The present T cell receptor (beta chain) was sequenced within a study of regulatory T cells in long-lasting Graves disease. Across the study: Positivity for TSH receptor antibodies plus over 5 years of antithyroid drugs meant persistent Graves' disease.

Germline V gives CDR1 MDHEN, CDR2 SYDVKM. The V segment lost 2 bases and the J segment 6 bases; nucleotides outside the gene matches: 9. The CDR3 runs 16 residues. Documented time point: persistent/refractory GD, antithyroid drugs over 5 years with positive TRAb. TCR sequences were obtained from RNA taken from PBMCs. Arm-PCR of CDR3 regions and iRepertoire HTBI primers were the basis on which TCR beta libraries were built. MiXCR was run by TCRdb on the multiplex PCR reads, yielding one entry per CDR3 protein. The sample has about 340,000 distinct CDR3 sequences; 15% to 20% are singletons. This TCR was recovered from a female donor with Graves disease. The specimen comprised peripheral blood mononuclear cells (PBMCs), sampled when the disease was refractory, from a patient treated with antithyroid drugs. This rearrangement joins TRBV28 to TRBJ2-1, with TRBD1 matching 8 bases. The CDR3 here is CASSLIEGTGFNEQFF. The CDR3 DNA is TGTGCCAGCAGTTTAATCGAGGGGACAGGTTTCAATGAGCAGTTCTTC. The variable domain in full, with the rest retrieved from reference TRBV28 and TRBJ2-1, is DVKVTQSSRYLVKRTGEKVFLECVQDMDHENMFWYRQDPGLGLRLIYFSYDVKMKEKGDIPEGYSVSREKKERFSLILESASTNQTSMYLCASSLIEGTGFNEQFFGPGTRLTVL.